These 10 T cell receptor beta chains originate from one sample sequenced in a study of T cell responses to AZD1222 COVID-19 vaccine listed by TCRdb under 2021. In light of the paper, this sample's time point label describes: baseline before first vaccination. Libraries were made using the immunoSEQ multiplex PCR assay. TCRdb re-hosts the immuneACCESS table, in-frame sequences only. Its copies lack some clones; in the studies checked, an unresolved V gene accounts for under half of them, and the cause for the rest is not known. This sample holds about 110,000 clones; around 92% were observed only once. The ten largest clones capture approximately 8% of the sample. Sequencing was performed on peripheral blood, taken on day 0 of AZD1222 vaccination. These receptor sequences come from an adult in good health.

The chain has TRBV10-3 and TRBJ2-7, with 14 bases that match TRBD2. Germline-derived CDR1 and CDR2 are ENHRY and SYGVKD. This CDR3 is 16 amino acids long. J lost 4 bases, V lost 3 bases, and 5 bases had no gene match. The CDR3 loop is CAISEGLAGGLYEQYF. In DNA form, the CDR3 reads TGTGCCATCAGTGAAGGACTAGCGGGGGGATTATACGAGCAGTACTTC.

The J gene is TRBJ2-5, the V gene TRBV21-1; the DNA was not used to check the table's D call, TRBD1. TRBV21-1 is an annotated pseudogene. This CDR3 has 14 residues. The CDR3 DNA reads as TGTGCCAGCAGCAAACTAACAGGGAAGGAGACCCAGTACTTC. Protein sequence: CASSKLTGKETQYF.

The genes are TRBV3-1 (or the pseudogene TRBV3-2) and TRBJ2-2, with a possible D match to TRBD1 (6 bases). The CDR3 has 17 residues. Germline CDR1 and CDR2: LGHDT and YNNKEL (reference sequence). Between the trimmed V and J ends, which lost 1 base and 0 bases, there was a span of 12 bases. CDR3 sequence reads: CASSQVIQGTNTGELFF. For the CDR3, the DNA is TGTGCCAGCAGCCAAGTTATACAGGGTACGAACACCGGGGAGCTGTTTTTT.

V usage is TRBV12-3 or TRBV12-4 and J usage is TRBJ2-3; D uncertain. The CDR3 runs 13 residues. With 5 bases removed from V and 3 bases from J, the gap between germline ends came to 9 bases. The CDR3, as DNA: TGTGCCAGCAGTGCAAGGTCAACAGATACGCAGTATTTT. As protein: CASSARSTDTQYF.

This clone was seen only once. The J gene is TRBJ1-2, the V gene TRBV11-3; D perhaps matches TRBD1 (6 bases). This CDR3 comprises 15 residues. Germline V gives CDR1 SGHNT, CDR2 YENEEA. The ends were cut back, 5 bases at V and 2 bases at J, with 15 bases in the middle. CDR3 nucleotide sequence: TGTGCCAGCAGCCCGAACGGACAGACAAACTATGGCTACACCTTC. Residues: CASSPNGQTNYGYTF. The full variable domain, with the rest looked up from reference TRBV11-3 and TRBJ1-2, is EAGVVQSPRYKIIEKKQPVAFWCNPISGHNTLYWYLQNLGQGPELLIRYENEEAVDDSQLPKDRFSAERLKGVDSTLKIQPAELGDSAVYLCASSPNGQTNYGYTFGSGTRLTVV.

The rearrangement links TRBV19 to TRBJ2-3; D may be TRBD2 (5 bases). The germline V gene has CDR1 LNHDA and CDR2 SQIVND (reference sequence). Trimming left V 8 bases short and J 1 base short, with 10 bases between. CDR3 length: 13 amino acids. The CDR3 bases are TGTGCCAGTCAGGATAGCGGCACAGATACGCAGTATTTT. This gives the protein CASQDSGTDTQYF.

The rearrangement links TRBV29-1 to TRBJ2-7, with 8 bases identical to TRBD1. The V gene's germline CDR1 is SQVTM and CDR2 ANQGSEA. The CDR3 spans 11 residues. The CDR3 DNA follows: TGCAGTGACAGGGGCATCTACGAGCAGTACTTC. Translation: CSDRGIYEQYF.

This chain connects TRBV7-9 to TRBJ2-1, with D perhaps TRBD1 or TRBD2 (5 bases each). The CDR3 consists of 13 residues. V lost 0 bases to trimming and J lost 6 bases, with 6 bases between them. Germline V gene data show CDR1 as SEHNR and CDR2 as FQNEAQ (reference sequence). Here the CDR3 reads CASSLAGGNEQFF. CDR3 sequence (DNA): TGTGCCAGCAGCTTAGCTGGGGGCAATGAGCAGTTCTTC.

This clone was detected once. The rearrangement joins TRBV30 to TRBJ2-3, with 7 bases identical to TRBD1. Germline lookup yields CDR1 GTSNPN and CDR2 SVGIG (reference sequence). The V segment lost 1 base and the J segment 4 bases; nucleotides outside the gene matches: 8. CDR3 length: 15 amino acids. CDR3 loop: CAWSGARGLADTQYF. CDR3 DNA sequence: TGTGCCTGGAGTGGGGCCAGGGGGTTGGCAGATACGCAGTATTTT.

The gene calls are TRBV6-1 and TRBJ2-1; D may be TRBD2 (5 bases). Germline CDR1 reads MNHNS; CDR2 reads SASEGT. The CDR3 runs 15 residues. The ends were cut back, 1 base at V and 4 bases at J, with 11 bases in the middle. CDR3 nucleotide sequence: TGTGCCAGCAGTGAAGGGGGAGACAATTACAATGAGCAGTTCTTC. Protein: CASSEGGDNYNEQFF.